This T cell receptor (beta chain) was observed in a study of cytomegalovirus exposure and HLA in healthy donors. Study context: The same platform was used for the roughly 120 validation repertoires as for the approximately 630 first-cohort repertoires, as reported in a later analysis. Study results and limitations: According to the study, around 180 TCR beta chains were cytomegalovirus-associated. Most sequenced TCRs were rare (though some public TCRs occurred in many donors).

It was the approximately 120-subject validation cohort, separate from the roughly 700-subject first cohort, to which the donors belonged. Profiled with immunoSEQ multiplex PCR; TCRdb holds only in-frame clones, not every one. The top ten hold 8.7% of the sample, which has over 110,000 clones, approximately 86% seen once. CDR1 and CDR2 from the germline V gene are SGHDT and YYEEEE. V lost 1 base to trimming and J lost 0 bases, with 4 bases between them. The CDR3 totals 13 residues. This clone appeared a few times. The antigen is undetermined. This chain connects TRBV5-6 to TRBJ2-5; no firm D call. The clonotype comes from a man between 18 and 29 years old in good health and CMV-seropositive. Sequenced sample: PBMCs. The CDR3 sequence: CASSLFNQETQYF. As DNA, the CDR3 is TGTGCCAGCAGCTTGTTTAACCAAGAGACCCAGTACTTC.